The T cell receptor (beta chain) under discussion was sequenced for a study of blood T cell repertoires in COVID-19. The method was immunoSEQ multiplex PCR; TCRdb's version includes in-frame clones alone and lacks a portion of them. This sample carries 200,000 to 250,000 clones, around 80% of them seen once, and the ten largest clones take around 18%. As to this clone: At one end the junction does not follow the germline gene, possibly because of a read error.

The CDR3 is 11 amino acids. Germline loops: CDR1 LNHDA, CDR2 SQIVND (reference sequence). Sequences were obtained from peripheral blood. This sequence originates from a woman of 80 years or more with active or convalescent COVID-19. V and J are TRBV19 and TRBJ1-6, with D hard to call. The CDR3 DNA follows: TGTGCCAGTATGCAGGATTCACCCCCCCACTTT. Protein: CASMQDSPPHF.